Listed below are T cell receptor beta chains from one sample, sequenced in a study of CD8 T cells in Susac syndrome. Each CDR3 protein gets one entry after TCRdb re-called the immunoSEQ multiplex PCR reads with MiXCR. Among some 260,000 distinct CDR3 sequences listed, approximately 84% were seen once. Input material: CD8+ T cells from PBMCs. Every receptor here comes from a human donor with multiple sclerosis. The CDR3 runs from the conserved cysteine through the conserved F or W. A D gene is named only where the DNA matches it firmly. The size entry is marked missing in some rows and otherwise reads once, few, many or a size class.

CASSFDSPGELFF	TGTGCCAGCAGCTTCGACAGTCCCGGGGAGCTGTTTTTT	-	13	-	TRBV7-9	TRBJ2-2
CASTNSRDRDFYEQYF	TGCGCCAGCACCAATTCCCGGGACAGGGATTTTTACGAGCAGTACTTC	TRBD1	16	-	TRBV5-1	TRBJ2-7
CASSVGDSGSQFF	TGTGCCAGCAGCGTAGGAGATAGCGGAAGTCAGTTCTTC	-	13	-	TRBV9	TRBJ2-1
CASSLAFTVGDTQYF	TGTGCCAGCAGCTTGGCGTTCACGGTGGGGGATACGCAGTATTTT	-	15	-	TRBV5-6	TRBJ2-3
CASSLGAQGEKLFF	TGTGCCAGCAGCTTGGGAGCCCAAGGAGAAAAACTGTTTTTT	-	14	-	TRBV5-6	TRBJ1-4
CASSLSGIAGGNDEQYF	TGCGCCAGCAGCTTATCGGGTATAGCGGGAGGGAACGACGAGCAGTACTTC	TRBD2	17	-	TRBV5-1	TRBJ2-7
CASSIRPRESSYEQYF	TGTGCCAGTAGTATTAGGCCCAGGGAAAGCTCCTACGAGCAGTACTTC	-	16	-	TRBV19	TRBJ2-7
CAWKLTEANYGYTF	TGTGCCTGGAAGTTGACCGAAGCTAACTATGGCTACACCTTC	-	14	-	TRBV30	TRBJ1-2
CASSYPVWGTGELFF	TGTGCCAGCAGTTACCCCGTCTGGGGCACCGGGGAGCTGTTTTTT	-	15	-	TRBV6-2/TRBV6-3	TRBJ2-2
CASSQWVASTDTQYF	TGTGCCAGCAGCCAATGGGTAGCCAGCACAGATACGCAGTATTTT	-	15	-	TRBV3-1	TRBJ2-3
CASSQQAGGVDTQYF	TGTGCCAGCAGTCAGCAAGCGGGAGGGGTAGATACGCAGTATTTT	TRBD2	15	-	TRBV27	TRBJ2-3
CASSLGGLYGYTF	TGTGCCAGCAGTTTAGGGGGACTCTATGGCTACACCTTC	-	13	few	TRBV27	TRBJ1-2
CASMGPRSDGYTF	TGTGCCAGCATGGGTCCTAGAAGCGATGGCTACACCTTC	-	13	-	TRBV27	TRBJ1-2
CASSYLRNEKLFF	TGTGCCAGCAGTTATCTCAGAAATGAAAAACTGTTTTTT	-	13	few	TRBV6-5	TRBJ1-4
CASSRQGSNQPQHF	TGTGCCAGCAGTCGACAGGGAAGTAATCAGCCCCAGCATTTT	TRBD1	14	-	TRBV27	TRBJ1-5
CASSTVTGANVLTF	TGTGCCAGCAGTACAGTAACTGGGGCCAACGTCCTGACTTTC	-	14	few	TRBV11-1	TRBJ2-6
CASSETSGIGKNIQYF	TGTGCCAGCAGCGAGACTAGCGGGATCGGCAAAAACATTCAGTACTTC	TRBD2	16	once	TRBV7-9	TRBJ2-4